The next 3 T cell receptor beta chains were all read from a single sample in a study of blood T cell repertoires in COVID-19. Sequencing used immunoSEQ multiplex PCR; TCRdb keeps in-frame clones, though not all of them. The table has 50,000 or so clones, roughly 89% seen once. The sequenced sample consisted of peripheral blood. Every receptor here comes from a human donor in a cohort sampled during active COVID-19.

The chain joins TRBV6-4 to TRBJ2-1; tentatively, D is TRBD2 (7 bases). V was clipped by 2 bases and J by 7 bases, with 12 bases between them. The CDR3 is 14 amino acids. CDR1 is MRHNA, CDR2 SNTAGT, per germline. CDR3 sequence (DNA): TGTGCCAGCAGTGACCTAAGCGGGACAAATGAGCAGTTCTTC. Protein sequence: CASSDLSGTNEQFF.

The CDR3 nucleotides read TGTGCCAGCAGCTCCCGGACTAGCGGGGGGCCTAGGGATACGCAGTATTTT. Residues: CASSSRTSGGPRDTQYF. The chain uses TRBV9 and TRBJ2-3, with 14 bases identical to TRBD2. Germline V gives CDR1 SGDLS, CDR2 YYNGEE. V gave up 4 bases and J gave up 6 bases; unmatched junction bases: 10. This CDR3 has 17 amino acids.

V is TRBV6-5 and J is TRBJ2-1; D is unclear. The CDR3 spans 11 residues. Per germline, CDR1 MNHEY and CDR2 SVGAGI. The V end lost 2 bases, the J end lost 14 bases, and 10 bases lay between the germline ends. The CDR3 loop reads CASSYESMEFF. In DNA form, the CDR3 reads TGTGCCAGCAGTTACGAGAGCATGGAGTTCTTC.